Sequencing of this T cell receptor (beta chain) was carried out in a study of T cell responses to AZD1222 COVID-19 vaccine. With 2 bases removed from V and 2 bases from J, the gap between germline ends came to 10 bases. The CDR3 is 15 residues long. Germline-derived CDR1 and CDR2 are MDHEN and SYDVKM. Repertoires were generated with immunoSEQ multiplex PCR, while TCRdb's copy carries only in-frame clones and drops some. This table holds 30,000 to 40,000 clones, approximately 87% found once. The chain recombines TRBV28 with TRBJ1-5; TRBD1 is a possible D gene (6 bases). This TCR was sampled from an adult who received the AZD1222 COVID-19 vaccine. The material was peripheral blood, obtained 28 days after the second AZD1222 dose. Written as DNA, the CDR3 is TGTGCCAGCAGTTTAAAAGACAGGCGCAATCAGCCCCAGCATTTT. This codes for CASSLKDRRNQPQHF. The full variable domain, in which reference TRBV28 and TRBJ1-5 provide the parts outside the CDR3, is DVKVTQSSRYLVKRTGEKVFLECVQDMDHENMFWYRQDPGLGLRLIYFSYDVKMKEKGDIPEGYSVSREKKERFSLILESASTNQTSMYLCASSLKDRRNQPQHFGDGTRLSIL.